These 9 T cell receptor beta chains originate from one sample sequenced in a study of T cell changes during pregnancy in multiple sclerosis. Here immunoSEQ multiplex PCR was the method, and the copy in TCRdb shows in-frame clones only, minus some. The sample has under 40,000 clones, just under 95% seen once; the top ten hold approximately 8.3%. The sample was CD8+ T cells from peripheral blood mononuclear cells, taken in the third trimester of pregnancy. These receptors originate from a female donor with multiple sclerosis, enrolled in a pregnancy study.

J is TRBJ2-1 and V is TRBV7-3; weak D call: TRBD2 (7 bases). The CDR3 length is 13 residues. V was clipped by 5 bases and J by 7 bases, with 12 bases between them. Germline CDR1 and CDR2: SGHTA and FQGTGA. The CDR3 bases are TGTGCCAGCAGCGCGGGGGCCGGGAATGAGCAGTTCTTC. As protein: CASSAGAGNEQFF. The full variable domain, rest sourced from reference TRBV7-3 and TRBJ2-1, is GAGVSQTPSNKVTEKGKYVELRCDPISGHTALYWYRQSLGQGPEFLIYFQGTGAADDSGLPNDRFFAVRPEGSVSTLKIQRTERGDSAVYLCASSAGAGNEQFFGPGTRLTVL.

In this sample, this clone turned up once. The chain is built from TRBV6-5 and TRBJ2-1; weak D call: TRBD1 (6 bases). Trimming removed 8 bases at V and 2 bases at J, with 16 bases between. Per germline, CDR1 MNHEY and CDR2 SVGAGI. This CDR3 region has 15 residues. CDR3 sequence reads: CASYPGTPAYNEQFF. The CDR3 DNA reads TGTGCCAGCTACCCGGGGACACCAGCCTACAATGAGCAGTTCTTC.

This chain links TRBV27 with TRBJ2-1, with a possible D match to TRBD1 (6 bases). CDR3 size: 15 residues. Germline V gives CDR1 MNHEY, CDR2 SMNVEV (reference sequence). Trimming shortened V by 5 bases and J by 3 bases, and 14 bases separated the two germline ends. Here the CDR3 reads CASSHRAHFYNEQFF. The CDR3 DNA reads as TGTGCCAGCAGTCACAGGGCCCACTTCTACAATGAGCAGTTCTTC.

In DNA, the CDR3 is TGCGCCAGCAGTCCTTCAAACAGGGAAGTGATTCAGCCCCAGCATTTT. Its protein is CASSPSNREVIQPQHF. The rearrangement uses TRBV23-1 and TRBJ1-5; maybe TRBD1 (6 bases). TRBV23-1 is marked as an open reading frame, function uncertain. The V end lost 4 bases, the J end lost 6 bases, and 19 bases lay between the germline ends. The CDR3 extends over 16 amino acids.

The chain couples TRBV4-2 to TRBJ2-5, with 8 bases fitting TRBD2. The J segment lost 2 bases and the V segment lost 1 base, leaving 3 bases of the junction unmatched. The CDR3 consists of 15 residues. Looked up from germline, CDR1 is LGHNA and CDR2 is YNFKEQ. CDR3 sequence reads: CASSQVVAGQETQYF. CDR3 coding DNA: TGTGCCAGCAGCCAAGTAGTAGCGGGGCAAGAGACCCAGTACTTC.

Note on this clone: Other DNA sequences from this sample encode an identical CDR3 as well. The rearrangement uses TRBV9 and TRBJ2-5; a possible D gene is TRBD1 (6 bases). Trimming removed 4 bases from V and 0 bases from J, with 10 bases in between. Germline V gene data show CDR1 as SGDLS and CDR2 as YYNGEE. This CDR3 has 14 residues. CDR3 loop: CASSTGQNQETQYF. In nucleotides, the CDR3 is TGTGCCAGCAGCACCGGACAGAACCAAGAGACCCAGTACTTC. The whole variable domain, filled in from reference TRBV9 and TRBJ2-5, reads DSGVTQTPKHLITATGQRVTLRCSPRSGDLSVYWYQQSLDQGLQFLIQYYNGEERAKGNILERFSAQQFPDLHSELNLSSLELGDSALYFCASSTGQNQETQYFGPGTRLLVL.

The V gene is TRBV19, the J gene TRBJ2-1; 12 bases fit TRBD2. Trimming took 3 bases from V and 5 from J; bases not matched to a gene: 5. This CDR3 comprises 16 residues. Germline assignment: CDR1 LNHDA and CDR2 SQIVND (reference sequence). The DNA of the CDR3 is TGTGCCAGTAGTATCCTACTAGCGGGGGGAAACAATGAGCAGTTCTTC. Amino acid sequence: CASSILLAGGNNEQFF. Full variable domain (outside the CDR3, taken from reference TRBV19 and TRBJ2-1): DGGITQSPKYLFRKEGQNVTLSCEQNLNHDAMYWYRQDPGQGLRLIYYSQIVNDFQKGDIAEGYSVSREKKESFPLTVTSAQKNPTAFYLCASSILLAGGNNEQFFGPGTRLTVL.

The chain uses TRBV2 and TRBJ2-4; 8 bases fit TRBD1. The CDR3 has 16 amino acids. The ends lost 1 base at V and 1 base at J; junction bases unmatched: 3. In germline, CDR1 is SNHLY, CDR2 FYNNEI. The CDR3 DNA is TGTGCCAGCAGTGAAGGGACAGGGATTGCCAAAAACATTCAGTACTTC. It translates to CASSEGTGIAKNIQYF.

The CDR3 loop is CATSRESTGENTEAFF. In DNA form, the CDR3 reads TGTGCCACCAGCAGAGAGAGTACAGGGGAGAACACTGAAGCTTTCTTT. The V and J genes are TRBV15 and TRBJ1-1; 7 nucleotides agree with TRBD1. CDR1 is LNHNV and CDR2 is YYDKDF in the germline V gene (reference sequence). With 0 bases clipped from V and 1 base from J, the junction kept 5 bases outside the gene matches. This CDR3 is 16 amino acids long.